This T cell receptor beta chain emerged from a study of blood T cell repertoires in COVID-19 (dated by TCRdb to the early 2020s). The study in broad terms: The collaborator samples originated in the United States, Italy and Spain and spanned the acute and convalescent phases of COVID-19. The prospective study material was composed of cDNA or gDNA derived from T cells, B-cell-depleted T cells, or PBMCs. Deeply sampled blood TCRbeta repertoires from subjects exposed to, actively infected with, or recovered from COVID-19 were included in the dataset. The repertoires were made available in a free public database intended to serve as a resource for research on the immune response to SARS-CoV-2. The samples were drawn from two sources: the first 160 participants of the ongoing ImmuneRACE study, and 1,200 or so subjects contributed by 6 global collaborators. Nearly every sample came with metadata listing a de-identified subject ID, COVID-19 status, age in years and sex. Where available, HLA class I and class II types were taken from metadata supplied by the sample provider and were not determined by assay-based typing. Broader findings and caveats from the paper: The amount of clinical and demographic metadata varied by source and participant and was provided uncurated.

As to this clone: The clone's antigen remains unknown. No quality values exist for individual bases; no much larger clone is one base distant.

TCRbeta CDR3 regions were amplified from genomic DNA by means of the immunoSEQ Assay, a bias-controlled multiplex PCR. As for how the authors treated the data: The number of nucleated cells in each sample was estimated from the amplification of reference gene primers within the assay. To quantify the absolute abundance of each unique TCRbeta CDR3 rearrangement, sequence reads were collapsed and filtered. For each sample, productive Simpson clonality was calculated as the square root of Simpson's diversity index across productive rearrangements. Entries here come from immuneACCESS through TCRdb and include only in-frame sequences with V and J called. Some clones fail to appear in such tables; in the studies checked, an unresolved V gene covers under half of the shortfall, and the cause of the remainder is unknown. V and J calls and clone size are given by that table; D and trimming were obtained from the DNA. Recorded for this sample are approximately 260,000 clones; around 90% of them occurred a single time. 7.2% of the sample is held by the ten biggest clonotypes.

The CDR3 numbers 13 residues from cysteine through phenylalanine. This entry keeps only the CDR3 DNA: 39 bases, framed from base 1. Trimming removed 0 bases from V and 11 bases from J, leaving 12 bases between the germline ends. CDR1 SGHDT and CDR2 YYEEEE were looked up in the germline V gene. A second Seattle source provided samples from volunteer blood donors who had recovered from COVID-19. Collaborating institutions collected whole blood in K2EDTA tubes following their own protocols. For TCRbeta analysis, collaborators shipped samples in one of three forms: frozen whole blood, isolated PBMCs, or DNA extracted from either of those sample types.

The receptor comes from a man between 60 and 70 years old who had recovered from COVID-19. The sequence links TRBV5-6 to TRBJ1-5; a confident D gene designation cannot be given. Sequencing used peripheral blood. The nucleotides read TGTGCCAGCAGCTTGGCAGGCTTCGGGGCCCAGCATTTT. Its coded protein is CASSLAGFGAQHF.